A single sample is the source of the 2 T cell receptor beta chains below, sequenced in a study of blood T cell repertoires in COVID-19. Here immunoSEQ multiplex PCR was the method, and the copy in TCRdb shows in-frame clones only, minus some. The table has 250,000 to 300,000 clones, 89% seen once. Material: PBMCs or T cells enriched from blood (not recorded which). The receptors were gathered from a woman between 50 and 59 years old who had been exposed to COVID-19.

The genes are TRBV7-9 and TRBJ1-6, with TRBD1 identical over 11 bases. With V trimmed by 0 bases and J by 10 bases, 5 bases remained unmatched. There are 16 residues in the CDR3. Germline V CDR1 and CDR2: SEHNR, FQNEAQ (reference sequence). CDR3 DNA: TGTGCCAGCAGCTTAGCGCTGGGACAGGGGGGCTCACCCCTCCACTTT. The encoded protein is CASSLALGQGGSPLHF.

This chain uses TRBV5-8 with TRBJ1-1; no clear D. The CDR3 sequence is 14 residues long. Per germline, CDR1 SGHTS and CDR2 YDEGEE. V lost 1 base, J lost 5 bases, and 12 bases lay in between. CDR3 protein: CASSLLSQSTEAFF. In nucleotides, the CDR3 is TGTGCCAGCAGCTTGTTGTCCCAGTCTACTGAAGCTTTCTTT.